Listed below are T cell receptor beta chains from one sample, sequenced in a study of shared clonotypes between healthy human individuals. The repertoire was sequenced with immunoSEQ multiplex PCR; TCRdb's copy has only in-frame clones and lacks some. This sample has 1.5 million to 1.9 million clones, with 95% to 99% found just once. The sample was naive CD4+ T cells sorted from blood. These receptor sequences come from a man aged 30 to 45 in good health. CDR3s include the opening cysteine and the closing phenylalanine or tryptophan. D genes are given only for firm matches. Clone size is not always given. Where it is, it says once, few, many or a class for expanded clones.

TRBD1	TRBJ2-1	NA	TRBV29-1	TGCAGCGTTGAAAAACAACAGGGGACTGAGCAGTTCTTC	CSVEKQQGTEQFF
TRBD2	TRBJ2-7	NA	TRBV7-8	TGTGCCAGCAGCTTAGGGGGACTAGCGGAATACGAGCAGTACTTC	CASSLGGLAEYEQYF
NA	TRBJ2-7	NA	TRBV5-4	TGTGCCAGCAGCCGGCAGGGAACCCCCTATGAGCAGTACTTC	CASSRQGTPYEQYF
TRBD2	TRBJ2-7	NA	TRBV2	TGTGCCAGCAGTGAAGCGCTTCGTAGCGGGAGGCGTGAGCAGTACTTC	CASSEALRSGRREQYF
NA	TRBJ2-1	NA	TRBV10-3	TGTGCCATCAGTGAATTCAATGAGCAGTTCTTC	CAISEFNEQFF
NA	TRBJ1-5	NA	TRBV28	TGTGCCAGCACAACAACCTTGGGGCCCCAGCATTTT	CASTTTLGPQHF
NA	TRBJ1-1	NA	TRBV18	TGTGCCAGCTCCTTTACGGGACACAAGAACACTGAAGCTTTCTTT	CASSFTGHKNTEAFF
NA	TRBJ2-7	NA	TRBV19	TGTGCCAGTAGTATGTTGGGCAGGGGCTACGAGCAGTACTTC	CASSMLGRGYEQYF
TRBD2	TRBJ2-1	NA	TRBV19	TGTGCCAGTAGTATAGAGACGTATCGGACTAGCTTCACCAATGAGCAGTTCTTC	CASSIETYRTSFTNEQFF
NA	TRBJ1-5	NA	TRBV10-2	TGCGCCAGCAGTGATGCGTTACGGGGGCTTCCTAGCAATCAGCCCCAGCATTTT	CASSDALRGLPSNQPQHF
NA	TRBJ1-1	NA	TRBV5-1	TGCGCCAGCAGCTCACAGGCAACTGACACTGAAGCTTTCTTT	CASSSQATDTEAFF
NA	TRBJ2-5	NA	TRBV9	TGTGCCAGCAGCGTCTCTCCAGTCCAAGAGACCCAGTACTTC	CASSVSPVQETQYF
NA	TRBJ2-4	NA	TRBV28	TGTGCCAGCAGTCCCAGGGAAACAGGCAAAAACATTCAGTACTTC	CASSPRETGKNIQYF
TRBD1	TRBJ1-4	NA	TRBV7-8	TGTGCCAGCAGCCCTAAGCCGGACAGGGGAGGAGAAAAACTGTTTTTT	CASSPKPDRGGEKLFF
NA	TRBJ1-3	NA	TRBV9	TGTGCCAGCAGCGCATGGGGGAAAAACACCATATATTTT	CASSAWGKNTIYF
NA	TRBJ2-2	NA	TRBV7-2	TGTGCCAGCACCTCCCTATCTCCGGAGGCTTGGGAGCTGTTTTTT	CASTSLSPEAWELFF
TRBD1	TRBJ1-4	NA	TRBV18	TGTGCCAGCTCACCTGCATTCGACAGGGCGGTTAGTGAAAAACTGTTTTTT	CASSPAFDRAVSEKLFF
NA	TRBJ2-7	NA	TRBV19	TGTGCCAGTAGTAATGGGGACACCCTCTACGAGCAGTACTTC	CASSNGDTLYEQYF
NA	TRBJ1-5	NA	TRBV5-5	TGTGCCAGCAGCCCGATGAATGGGGGAGAGAATCAGCCCCAGCATTTT	CASSPMNGGENQPQHF
NA	TRBJ1-2	NA	TRBV6-6	TGTGCCAGCAGAAGTCTAGGGGAGGGCTATGGCTACACCTTC	CASRSLGEGYGYTF
NA	TRBJ2-7	NA	TRBV14	TGTGCCAGCAGCCAAGTGCAGAACTCCTACGAGCAGTACTTC	CASSQVQNSYEQYF
TRBD2	TRBJ2-1	NA	TRBV5-1	TGCGCCAGCAGCTCGGGACTAGCGGGATCCCTGGGGACCAATGAGCAGTTCTTC	CASSSGLAGSLGTNEQFF
TRBD1	TRBJ2-5	NA	TRBV25-1	TGTGCCAGCAGTAAGCAGGGGGCAGGAGAGACCCAGTACTTC	CASSKQGAGETQYF
TRBD1	TRBJ2-2	once	TRBV9	TGTGCCAGCAGCTTTTCCGGGACAGGGGGAACCGGGGAGCTGTTTTTT	CASSFSGTGGTGELFF
TRBD1	TRBJ2-7	once	TRBV7-9	TGTGCCAGCAGCTTAACGGGATACCGGGACAGCCGCTCCTACGAGCAGTACTTC	CASSLTGYRDSRSYEQYF
TRBD1	TRBJ2-1	once	TRBV5-1	TGCGCCAGCAGGTCGACAGGGCTAAATGAGCAGTTCTTC	CASRSTGLNEQFF
NA	TRBJ2-7	few	TRBV6-1	TGTGCCAGCAGTGACTACCACGAGCAGTACTTC	CASSDYHEQYF
NA	TRBJ2-4	NA	TRBV2	TGTGCCAGCAGTTTTACAGGGGCCAAAAACATTCAGTACTTC	CASSFTGAKNIQYF
NA	TRBJ1-2	NA	TRBV6-4	TGTGCCAGCAGTGAGGCAGGGGTTGCTGGCTACACCTTC	CASSEAGVAGYTF
TRBD1	TRBJ2-1	NA	TRBV19	TGTGCCAGTAGTTACCCGGCCGGGACAGGGGGAACCAAGCAGTTCTTC	CASSYPAGTGGTKQFF
TRBD2	TRBJ2-3	NA	TRBV9	TGTGCCAGCAGCGTCGGGAGGGGGGATACGCAGTATTTT	CASSVGRGDTQYF
TRBD1	TRBJ2-5	NA	TRBV18	TGTGCCAGCTCACCACGGGCGACAGGGTTGGAGACCCAGTACTTC	CASSPRATGLETQYF
NA	TRBJ2-5	NA	TRBV6-5	TGTGCCACCGCAAGAGGCGCCGAGACCCAGTACTTC	CATARGAETQYF
NA	TRBJ1-1	NA	TRBV6-5	TGTGCCAGCAGAAGCGGTGGGGGGCTGGGGGCTGAAGCTTTCTTT	CASRSGGGLGAEAFF
NA	TRBJ1-5	NA	TRBV15	TGTGCCACCGACGATCTGACAAGGAATCAGCCCCAGCATTTT	CATDDLTRNQPQHF
TRBD2	TRBJ2-1	NA	TRBV5-1	TGCGCCAGCAGCTTGGTGGCGGGAGTGGATCTCAATGAGCAGTTCTTC	CASSLVAGVDLNEQFF
NA	TRBJ2-7	NA	TRBV28	TGTGCCAGCAGTCCGCGCCCGAGTTACGAGCAGTACTTC	CASSPRPSYEQYF
NA	TRBJ2-5	once	TRBV27	TGTGCCAGCAGCCCGGGACGGAAACAAGAGACCCAGTACTTC	CASSPGRKQETQYF
NA	TRBJ2-3	NA	TRBV28	TGTGCCAGCAGTCCCCACGGGACATCTAGCACAGATACGCAGTATTTT	CASSPHGTSSTDTQYF
NA	TRBJ1-5	once	TRBV28	TGTGCCAGCTCCTCGGTCGGGGGGCGACGGAATCAGCCCCAGCATTTT	CASSSVGGRRNQPQHF
TRBD1	TRBJ2-1	once	TRBV18	TGTGCCAGCTCACCACTCCAGGGGGTAAAATATGAGCAGTTCTTC	CASSPLQGVKYEQFF
TRBD2	TRBJ2-5	NA	TRBV4-3	TGCGCCAGCAGCCAAGGGCTAGCGGGTTTAGGGACCCAGTACTTC	CASSQGLAGLGTQYF
NA	TRBJ2-1	NA	TRBV2	TGTGCCAGCAGTGGAGGACCGCAGAACAATGAGCAGTTCTTC	CASSGGPQNNEQFF
NA	TRBJ2-7	NA	TRBV19	TGTGCCAGTAGTAAAGGGGTATCCTACGAGCAGTACTTC	CASSKGVSYEQYF
NA	TRBJ2-5	NA	TRBV2	TGTGCCAGCAGGGGCAGGGGCCACGGGGTCGCATTGGAGACCCAGTACTTC	CASRGRGHGVALETQYF
NA	TRBJ2-1	NA	TRBV5-5	TGTGCCAGCAGCTTGGAAGGGAGAACCTCCTACAATGAGCAGTTCTTC	CASSLEGRTSYNEQFF
NA	TRBJ2-1	NA	TRBV9	TGTGCCAGCAGCAAGGCCTTCCGGATGAACACCTACAATGAGCAGTTCTTC	CASSKAFRMNTYNEQFF
TRBD1	TRBJ2-7	NA	TRBV18	TGTGCCAGCTCAGGGACAGGCAACTACGAGCAGTACTTC	CASSGTGNYEQYF
TRBD1	TRBJ1-2	NA	TRBV9	TGTGCCAGCAGCGTAACCGGGACAGGGAACGGCTACACCTTC	CASSVTGTGNGYTF